This TCR beta chain was retrieved from a study of T cells in localized non-small cell lung cancer (dated by TCRdb to the early 2020s). Broadly, across the study: T cell repertoires of 236 early-stage NSCLC patients were analyzed, with tumors being compared against uninvolved tumor-adjacent lungs. The cohort consisted of a few hundred treatment-naive NSCLC patients whose localized lung tumors had been resected. The mean age of the NSCLC patients was about 62 years, with roughly 120 men and 107 women.

This clone was counted a single time. Its cognate antigen has yet to be identified. The record has no base qualities; no much larger clone is one base away. Overall results and qualifications from the work: Since the design was exploratory, TCR variables were selected using unadjusted p-values with no false-discovery rate correction. Because multi-region sequencing of the tumors was not done, intratumor heterogeneity could not be ruled out. Higher blood T cell density associated with longer overall survival, while higher adjacent-lung clonality associated with shorter survival. Uninvolved tumor-adjacent lung showed the highest T cell clonality, higher than tumor, which suggests more focused antigenic responses in the uninvolved tumor-adjacent lung. A median of 57 of the top 100 tumor clones turned up in the paired uninvolved adjacent lung, and 25 to 30 of those clones also ranked among the top 100 of that same adjacent lung.

At diagnosis, peripheral blood, uninvolved tumor-adjacent lung and tumor were collected and were preserved as a mix of fresh-frozen and FFPE material. Blood samples were analyzed as peripheral blood mononuclear cells for TCR repertoire profiling. Via the germline V gene (reference sequence), CDR1 is LNHDA and CDR2 SQIVND. Measured from the cysteine to the phenylalanine, the CDR3 is 15 residues long. Left in the record is the CDR3 DNA by itself, 45 bases read in frame from the first base. V gives up 5 bases and J gives up 0 bases, and the segment between their germline ends measures 14 bases. TCR beta CDR3 regions were sequenced from DNA using the immunoSEQ Assay. In the original analysis: To compute T cell density, TCR beta template counts were normalized to usable DNA, which was estimated by amplifying housekeeping genes. Using the preseqR package, richness was estimated by extrapolating to 120,000 templates for tissue samples and 400,000 templates for PBMC samples. Clonality was defined by subtracting Pielou's evenness from one. Tissue-enriched TCRs were identified by differential abundance testing using productive amino-acid clonotypes, minimum total count 5 and alpha 0.1. Repertoire overlap between compartments was quantified with the Jaccard Index and Morisita Overlap Index. GLIPH clustered TCR beta CDR3s with public tetramer-defined viral CDR3s; viral motifs required at least three viral sequences plus V-gene enrichment. Entries here come from immuneACCESS through TCRdb and include only in-frame sequences with V and J called. Some clones fail to appear in such tables; in the studies checked, an unresolved V gene covers under half of the shortfall, and the cause of the remainder is unknown. That table gives V, J and clone size, and the DNA gave D and trimming. Recorded for this sample are around 50,000 clones; roughly 85% of them occurred a single time. About 5% of the sample comes from the top ten.

Here the sequenced sample was peripheral blood, taken before any cancer treatment. This sequence originates from a woman aged 40-69 years with stage I lung adenocarcinoma. The chain employs TRBV19 and TRBJ2-7, with no confidently assigned D gene. The CDR3 loop reads CASSPLSTLSYEQYF. The sequence in DNA is TGTGCCAGTAGTCCTCTGAGCACCCTCTCCTACGAGCAGTACTTC.